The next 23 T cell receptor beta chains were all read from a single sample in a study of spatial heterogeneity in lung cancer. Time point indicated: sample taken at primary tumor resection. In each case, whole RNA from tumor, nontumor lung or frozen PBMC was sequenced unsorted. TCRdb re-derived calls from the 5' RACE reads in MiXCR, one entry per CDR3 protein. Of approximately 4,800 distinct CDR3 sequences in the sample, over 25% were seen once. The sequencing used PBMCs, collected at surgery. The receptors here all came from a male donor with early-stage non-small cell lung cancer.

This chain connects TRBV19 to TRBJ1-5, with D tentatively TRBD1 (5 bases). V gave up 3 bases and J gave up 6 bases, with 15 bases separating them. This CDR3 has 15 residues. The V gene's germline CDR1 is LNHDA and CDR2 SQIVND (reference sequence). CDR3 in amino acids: CASSMEGRVIQPQHF. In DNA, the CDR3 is TGTGCCAGTAGTATGGAGGGCAGGGTTATTCAGCCCCAGCATTTT. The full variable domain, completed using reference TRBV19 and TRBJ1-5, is DGGITQSPKYLFRKEGQNVTLSCEQNLNHDAMYWYRQDPGQGLRLIYYSQIVNDFQKGDIAEGYSVSREKKESFPLTVTSAQKNPTAFYLCASSMEGRVIQPQHFGDGTRLSIL.

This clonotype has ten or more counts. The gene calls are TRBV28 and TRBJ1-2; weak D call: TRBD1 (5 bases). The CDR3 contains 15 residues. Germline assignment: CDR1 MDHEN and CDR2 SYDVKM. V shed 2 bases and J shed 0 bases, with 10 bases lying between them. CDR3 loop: CASSLVGPSNYGYTF. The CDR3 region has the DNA TGTGCCAGCAGTTTAGTGGGGCCTTCTAACTATGGCTACACCTTC.

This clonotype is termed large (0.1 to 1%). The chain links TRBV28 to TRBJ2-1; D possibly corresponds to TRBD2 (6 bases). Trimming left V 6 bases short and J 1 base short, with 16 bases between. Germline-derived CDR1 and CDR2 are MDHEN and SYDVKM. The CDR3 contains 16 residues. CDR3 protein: CASSQDWGRSYNEQFF. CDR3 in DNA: TGTGCCAGCAGCCAGGATTGGGGGAGGTCCTACAATGAGCAGTTCTTC. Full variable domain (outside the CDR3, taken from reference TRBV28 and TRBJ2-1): DVKVTQSSRYLVKRTGEKVFLECVQDMDHENMFWYRQDPGLGLRLIYFSYDVKMKEKGDIPEGYSVSREKKERFSLILESASTNQTSMYLCASSQDWGRSYNEQFFGPGTRLTVL.

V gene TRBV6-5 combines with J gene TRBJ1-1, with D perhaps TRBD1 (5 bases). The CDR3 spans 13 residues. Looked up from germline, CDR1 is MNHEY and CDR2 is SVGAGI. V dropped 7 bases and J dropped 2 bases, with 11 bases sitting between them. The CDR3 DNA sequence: TGTGCCAGCAAAAGGGACGGCAACACTGAAGCTTTCTTT. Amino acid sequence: CASKRDGNTEAFF.

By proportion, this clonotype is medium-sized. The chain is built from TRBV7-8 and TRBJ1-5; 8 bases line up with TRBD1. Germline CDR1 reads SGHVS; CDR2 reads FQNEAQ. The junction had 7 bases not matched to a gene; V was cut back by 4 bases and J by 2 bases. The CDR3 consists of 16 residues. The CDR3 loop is CASSSFPGQGNQPQHF. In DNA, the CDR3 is TGTGCCAGCAGCTCCTTCCCGGGACAGGGCAATCAGCCCCAGCATTTT. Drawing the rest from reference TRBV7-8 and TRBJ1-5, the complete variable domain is GAGVSQSPRYKVAKRGQDVALRCDPISGHVSLFWYQQALGQGPEFLTYFQNEAQLDKSGLPSDRFFAERPEGSVSTLKIQRTQQEDSAVYLCASSSFPGQGNQPQHFGDGTRLSIL.

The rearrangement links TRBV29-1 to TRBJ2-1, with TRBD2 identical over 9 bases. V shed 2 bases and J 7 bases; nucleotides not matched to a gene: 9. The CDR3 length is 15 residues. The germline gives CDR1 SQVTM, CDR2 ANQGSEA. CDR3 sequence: CSVESGRFSRNEQFF. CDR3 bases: TGCAGCGTTGAAAGCGGGAGGTTTTCGCGGAATGAGCAGTTCTTC.

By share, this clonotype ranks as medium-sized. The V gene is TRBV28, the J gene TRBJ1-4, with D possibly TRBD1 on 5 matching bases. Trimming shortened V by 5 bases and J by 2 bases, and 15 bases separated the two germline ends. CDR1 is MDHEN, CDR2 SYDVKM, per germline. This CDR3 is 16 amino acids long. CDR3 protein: CASSPIRGATNEKLFF. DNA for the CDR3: TGTGCCAGCAGTCCCATACGCGGGGCTACTAATGAAAAACTGTTTTTT.

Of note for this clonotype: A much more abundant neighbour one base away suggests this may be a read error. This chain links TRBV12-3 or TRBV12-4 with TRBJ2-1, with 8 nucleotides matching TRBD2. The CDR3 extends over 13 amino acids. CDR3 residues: CASSLRTSSEQLF. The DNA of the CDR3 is TGTGCCAGCAGTTTAAGGACTAGCAGCGAGCAGCTCTTC.

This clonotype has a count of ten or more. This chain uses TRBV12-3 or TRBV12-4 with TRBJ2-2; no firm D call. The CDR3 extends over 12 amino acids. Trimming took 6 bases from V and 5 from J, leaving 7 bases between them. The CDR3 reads CASRQGTGELFF. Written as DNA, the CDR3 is TGTGCCAGCAGGCAAGGGACCGGGGAGCTGTTTTTT.

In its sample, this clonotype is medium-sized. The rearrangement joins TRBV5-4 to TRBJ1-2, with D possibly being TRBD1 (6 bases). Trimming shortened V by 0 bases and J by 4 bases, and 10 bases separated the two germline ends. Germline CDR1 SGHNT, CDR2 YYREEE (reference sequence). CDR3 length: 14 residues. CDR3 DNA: TGTGCCAGCAGCTTGGATCTGGGGGCCTATGGCTACACCTTC. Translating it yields CASSLDLGAYGYTF.

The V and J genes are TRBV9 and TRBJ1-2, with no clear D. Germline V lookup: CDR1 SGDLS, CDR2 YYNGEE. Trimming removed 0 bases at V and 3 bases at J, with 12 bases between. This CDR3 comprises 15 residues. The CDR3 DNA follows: TGTGCCAGCAGCGTAGGGGCCCTTACCTACTATGGCTACACCTTC. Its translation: CASSVGALTYYGYTF.

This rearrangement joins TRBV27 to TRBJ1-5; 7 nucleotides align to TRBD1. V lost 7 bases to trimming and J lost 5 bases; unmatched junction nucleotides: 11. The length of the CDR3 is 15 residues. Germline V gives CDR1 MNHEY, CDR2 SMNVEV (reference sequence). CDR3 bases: TGTGCCAGCACCCCCAAGACAGGGCTGGATCAGCCCCAGCATTTT. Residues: CASTPKTGLDQPQHF.

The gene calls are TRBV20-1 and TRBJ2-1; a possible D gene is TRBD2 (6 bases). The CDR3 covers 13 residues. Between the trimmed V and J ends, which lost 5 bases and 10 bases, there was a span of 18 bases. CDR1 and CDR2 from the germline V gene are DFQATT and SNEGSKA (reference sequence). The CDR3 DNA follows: TGCAGTGCTCCGTGGTTGGGGGGTAAAGAGCAGTTCTTC. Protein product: CSAPWLGGKEQFF.

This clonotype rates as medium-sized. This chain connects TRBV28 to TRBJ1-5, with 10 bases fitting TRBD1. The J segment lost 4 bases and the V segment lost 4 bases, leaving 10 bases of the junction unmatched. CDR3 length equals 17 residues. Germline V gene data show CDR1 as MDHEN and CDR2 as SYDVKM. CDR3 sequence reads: CASSSWTGGLRNQPQHF. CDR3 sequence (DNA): TGTGCCAGCAGTTCCTGGACAGGGGGGTTAAGGAATCAGCCCCAGCATTTT.

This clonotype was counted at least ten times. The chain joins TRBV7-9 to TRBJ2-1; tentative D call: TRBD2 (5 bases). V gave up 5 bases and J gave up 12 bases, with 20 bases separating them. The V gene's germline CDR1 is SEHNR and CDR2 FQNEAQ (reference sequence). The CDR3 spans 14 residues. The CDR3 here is CASSPRVRVDRQFF. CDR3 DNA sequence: TGTGCCAGCAGCCCCCGAGTGAGGGTGGATAGGCAGTTCTTC. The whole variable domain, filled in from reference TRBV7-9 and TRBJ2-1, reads DTGVSQNPRHKITKRGQNVTFRCDPISEHNRLYWYRQTLGQGPEFLTYFQNEAQLEKSRLLSDRFSAERPKGSFSTLEIQRTEQGDSAMYLCASSPRVRVDRQFFGPGTRLTVL.

CDR3 loop: CASTFNRGETQYF. The CDR3 DNA is TGTGCCAGCACCTTTAACAGGGGAGAGACCCAGTACTTC. The J gene is TRBJ2-5, the V gene TRBV7-2; TRBD1 matches at 7 bases. Germline assignment: CDR1 SGHTA and CDR2 FQGNSA. Trimming at V came to 7 bases and at J to 4 bases, leaving 6 bases not matched to a gene. The CDR3 is 13 amino acids. Full variable domain (remainder filled in from reference TRBV7-2 and TRBJ2-5): GAGVSQSPSNKVTEKGKDVELRCDPISGHTALYWYRQSLGQGLEFLIYFQGNSAPDKSGLPSDRFSAERTGGSVSTLTIQRTQQEDSAVYLCASTFNRGETQYFGPGTRLLVL.

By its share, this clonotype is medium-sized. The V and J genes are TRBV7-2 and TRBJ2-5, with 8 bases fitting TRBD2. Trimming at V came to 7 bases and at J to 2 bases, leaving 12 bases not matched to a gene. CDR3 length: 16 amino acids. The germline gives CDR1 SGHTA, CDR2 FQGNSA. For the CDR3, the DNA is TGTGCCAGCACTCTCGGGGCGGGGGGAACGCAAGAGACCCAGTACTTC. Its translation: CASTLGAGGTQETQYF.

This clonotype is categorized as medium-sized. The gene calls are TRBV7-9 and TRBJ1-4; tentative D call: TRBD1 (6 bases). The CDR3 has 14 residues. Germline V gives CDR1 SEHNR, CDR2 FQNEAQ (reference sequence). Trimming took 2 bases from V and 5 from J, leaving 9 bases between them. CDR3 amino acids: CASSLRDTNEKLFF. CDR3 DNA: TGTGCCAGCAGCTTACGGGACACGAATGAAAAACTGTTTTTT.

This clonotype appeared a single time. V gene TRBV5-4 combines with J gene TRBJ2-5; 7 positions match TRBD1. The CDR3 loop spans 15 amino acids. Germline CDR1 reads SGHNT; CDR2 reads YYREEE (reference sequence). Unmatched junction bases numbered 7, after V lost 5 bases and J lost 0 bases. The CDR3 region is CASSLTGRNQETQYF. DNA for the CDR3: TGTGCCAGCAGTTTGACAGGGCGAAACCAAGAGACCCAGTACTTC.

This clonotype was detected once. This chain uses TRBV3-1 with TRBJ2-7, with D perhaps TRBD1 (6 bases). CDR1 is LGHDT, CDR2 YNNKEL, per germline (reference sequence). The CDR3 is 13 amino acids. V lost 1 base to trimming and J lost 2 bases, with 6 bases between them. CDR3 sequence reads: CASSQGQAYEQYF. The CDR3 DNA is TGTGCCAGCAGCCAAGGACAGGCCTACGAGCAGTACTTC.

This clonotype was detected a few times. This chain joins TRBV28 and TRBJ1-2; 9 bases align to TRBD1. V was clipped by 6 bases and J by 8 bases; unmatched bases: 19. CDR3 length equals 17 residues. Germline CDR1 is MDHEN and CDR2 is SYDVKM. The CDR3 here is CASSETQSGQGREGYTF. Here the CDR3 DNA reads TGTGCCAGCAGCGAAACCCAATCGGGACAGGGCAGGGAAGGCTACACCTTC.

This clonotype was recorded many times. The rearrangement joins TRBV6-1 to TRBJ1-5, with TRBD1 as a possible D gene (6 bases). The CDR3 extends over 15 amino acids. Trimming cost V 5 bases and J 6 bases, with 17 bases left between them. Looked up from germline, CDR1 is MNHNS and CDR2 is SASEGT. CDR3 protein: CASSREPGAGQPQHF. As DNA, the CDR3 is TGTGCCAGCAGTCGAGAGCCGGGGGCAGGTCAGCCCCAGCATTTT.

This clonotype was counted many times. The DNA for the CDR3 is TGTGCCCGGGATGCTTACGGGTCGTCGGCCGAGCAGTACTTC. It translates to CARDAYGSSAEQYF. V is TRBV30 and J is TRBJ2-7; maybe TRBD2 (5 bases). Trimming shortened V by 8 bases and J by 6 bases, and 23 bases separated the two germline ends. CDR1 and CDR2 from the germline V gene are GTSNPN and SVGIG (reference sequence). The CDR3 covers 14 residues.